This T cell receptor (beta chain) was identified in a study of breast tumors, draining lymph nodes, adjacent tissues. The germline V gene encodes CDR1 MGHRA and CDR2 YSYEKL. The CDR3 totals 15 residues. V lost 5 bases to trimming and J lost 1 base; unmatched junction nucleotides: 7. A remark on this clonotype: Antigen specificity is unknown.

TCRdb reprocessed the multiplex PCR reads via MiXCR and lists one record per CDR3 protein. This table has approximately 60,000 distinct CDR3 sequences, around three fifths appearing once. Whole-study findings and limits: Data only fit, rather than demonstrated, lymph node origin of most tumor T cells. Data fit most tumor T cells coming from lymph node, expanding in tumor. Tumor repertoires ranked between lymph nodes and nontumor tissue in diversity, with V and J gene preferences.

The chain carries TRBV4-1 and TRBJ1-1, with 7 bases that match TRBD1. This TCR came from a female donor with breast cancer. Some clones in this sample may be carry-over from other donors' samples. The sample taken for sequencing was breast tumor tissue. CDR3 bases: TGCGCCAGCAGCTATTTTGGACAGGCGAACACTGAAGCTTTCTTT. Its protein is CASSYFGQANTEAFF.